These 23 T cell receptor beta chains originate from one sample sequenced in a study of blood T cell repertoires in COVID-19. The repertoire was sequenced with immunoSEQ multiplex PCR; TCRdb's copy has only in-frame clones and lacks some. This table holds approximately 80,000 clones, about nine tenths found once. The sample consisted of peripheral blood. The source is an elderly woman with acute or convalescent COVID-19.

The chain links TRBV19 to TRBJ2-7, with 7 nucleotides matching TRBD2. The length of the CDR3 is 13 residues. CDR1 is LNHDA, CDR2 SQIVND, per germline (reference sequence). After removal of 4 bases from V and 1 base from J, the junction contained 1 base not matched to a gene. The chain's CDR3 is CASSRRESYEQYF. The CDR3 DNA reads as TGTGCCAGTAGTAGGCGGGAGTCCTACGAGCAGTACTTC. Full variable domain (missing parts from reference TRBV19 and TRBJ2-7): DGGITQSPKYLFRKEGQNVTLSCEQNLNHDAMYWYRQDPGQGLRLIYYSQIVNDFQKGDIAEGYSVSREKKESFPLTVTSAQKNPTAFYLCASSRRESYEQYFGPGTRLTVT.

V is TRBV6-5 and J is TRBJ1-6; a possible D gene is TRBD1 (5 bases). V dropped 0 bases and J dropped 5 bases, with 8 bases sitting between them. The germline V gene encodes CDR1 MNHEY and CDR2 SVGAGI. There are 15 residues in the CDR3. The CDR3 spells CASSYSSGDNSPLHF. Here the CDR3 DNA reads TGTGCCAGCAGTTACTCCTCGGGGGATAATTCACCCCTCCACTTT.

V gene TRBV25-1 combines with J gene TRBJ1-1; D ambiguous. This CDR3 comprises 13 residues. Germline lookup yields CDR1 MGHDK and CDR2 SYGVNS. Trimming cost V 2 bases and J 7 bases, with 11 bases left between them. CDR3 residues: CASSEIKSSEAFF. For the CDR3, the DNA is TGTGCCAGCAGTGAAATAAAGAGTAGTGAAGCTTTCTTT.

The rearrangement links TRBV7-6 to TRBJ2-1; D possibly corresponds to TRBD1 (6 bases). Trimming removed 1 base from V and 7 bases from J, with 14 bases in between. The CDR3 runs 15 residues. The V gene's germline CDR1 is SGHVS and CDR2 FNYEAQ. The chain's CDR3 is CASSLGPGDRNEQFF. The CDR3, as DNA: TGTGCCAGCAGCTTAGGGCCAGGGGATAGGAATGAGCAGTTCTTC. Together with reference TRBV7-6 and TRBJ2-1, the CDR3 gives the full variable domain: GAGVSQSPRYKVTKRGQDVALRCDPISGHVSLYWYRQALGQGPEFLTYFNYEAQQDKSGLPNDRFSAERPEGSISTLTIQRTEQRDSAMYRCASSLGPGDRNEQFFGPGTRLTVL.

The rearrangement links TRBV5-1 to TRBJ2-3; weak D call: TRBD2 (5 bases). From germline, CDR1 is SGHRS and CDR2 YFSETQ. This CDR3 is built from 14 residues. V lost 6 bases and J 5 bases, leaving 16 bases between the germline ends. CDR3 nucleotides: TGCGCCAGCAACCCTACCGGGGTGGGAGATACGCAGTATTTT. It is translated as CASNPTGVGDTQYF.

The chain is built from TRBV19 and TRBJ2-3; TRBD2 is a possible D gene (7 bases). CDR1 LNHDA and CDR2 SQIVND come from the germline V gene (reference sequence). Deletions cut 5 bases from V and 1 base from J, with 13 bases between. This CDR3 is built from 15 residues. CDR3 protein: CASSGGGAGTDTQYF. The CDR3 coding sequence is TGTGCCAGTAGTGGAGGGGGGGCAGGCACAGATACGCAGTATTTT.

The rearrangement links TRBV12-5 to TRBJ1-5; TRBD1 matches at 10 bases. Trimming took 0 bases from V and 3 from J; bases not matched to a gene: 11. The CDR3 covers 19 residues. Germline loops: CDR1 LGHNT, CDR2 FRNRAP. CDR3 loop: CASGLVPGTGADSNQPQHF. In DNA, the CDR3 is TGTGCTAGTGGTTTGGTACCCGGGACAGGGGCCGACTCCAATCAGCCCCAGCATTTT.

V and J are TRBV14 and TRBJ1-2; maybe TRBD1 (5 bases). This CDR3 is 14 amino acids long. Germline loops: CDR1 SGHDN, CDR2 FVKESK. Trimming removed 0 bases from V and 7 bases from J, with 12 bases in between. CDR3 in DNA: TGTGCCAGCAGCCAAGAGCGGCAGGGCAGTGGCTACACCTTC. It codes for CASSQERQGSGYTF. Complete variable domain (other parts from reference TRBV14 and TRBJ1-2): EAGVTQFPSHSVIEKGQTVTLRCDPISGHDNLYWYRRVMGKEIKFLLHFVKESKQDESGMPNNRFLAERTGGTYSTLKVQPAELEDSGVYFCASSQERQGSGYTFGSGTRLTVV.

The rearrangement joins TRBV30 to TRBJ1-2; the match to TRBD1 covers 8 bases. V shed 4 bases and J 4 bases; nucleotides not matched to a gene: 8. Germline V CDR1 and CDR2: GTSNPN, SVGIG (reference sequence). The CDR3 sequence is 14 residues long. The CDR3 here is CAWTETGAVYGYTF. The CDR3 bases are TGTGCCTGGACCGAGACAGGGGCAGTCTATGGCTACACCTTC.

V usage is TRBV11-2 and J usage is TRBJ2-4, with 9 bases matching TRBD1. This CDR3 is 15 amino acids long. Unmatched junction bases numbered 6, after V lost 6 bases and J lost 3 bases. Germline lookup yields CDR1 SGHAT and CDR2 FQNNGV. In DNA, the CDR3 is TGTGCCAGCAGACGACAGGGGGACGGCAAAAACATTCAGTACTTC. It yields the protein CASRRQGDGKNIQYF.

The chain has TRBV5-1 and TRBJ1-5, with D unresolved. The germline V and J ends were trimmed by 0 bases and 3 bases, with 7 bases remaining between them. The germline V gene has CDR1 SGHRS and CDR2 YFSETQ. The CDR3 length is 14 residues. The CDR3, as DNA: TGCGCCAGCAGCTTGGACAGCCTCAATCAGCCCCAGCATTTT. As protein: CASSLDSLNQPQHF.

DNA of the CDR3: TGCGCCAGCAGTCTAGATACAGGGGGGGATAACTATGGCTACACCTTC. Translated, it gives CASSLDTGGDNYGYTF. This rearrangement joins TRBV10-2 to TRBJ1-2, with 8 bases that match TRBD1. The CDR3 contains 16 residues. The ends lost 5 bases at V and 1 base at J; junction bases unmatched: 9. The germline gives CDR1 WSHSY, CDR2 SAAADI.

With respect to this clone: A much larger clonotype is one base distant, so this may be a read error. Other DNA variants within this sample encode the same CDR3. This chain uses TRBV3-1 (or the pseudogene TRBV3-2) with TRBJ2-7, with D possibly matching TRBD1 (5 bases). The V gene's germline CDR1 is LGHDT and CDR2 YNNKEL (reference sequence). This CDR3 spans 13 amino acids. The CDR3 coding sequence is TGTGCCAGCAGCCAAGATGAAGGGGATGAGCAATACTTC. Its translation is CASSQDEGDEQYF.

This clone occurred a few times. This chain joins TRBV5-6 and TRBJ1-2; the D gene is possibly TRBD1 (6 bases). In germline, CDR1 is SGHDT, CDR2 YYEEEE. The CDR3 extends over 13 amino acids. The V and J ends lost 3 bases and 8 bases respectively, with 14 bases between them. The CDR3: CASSSWTVGGYTF. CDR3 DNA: TGTGCCAGCAGCTCTTGGACAGTCGGAGGCTACACCTTC.

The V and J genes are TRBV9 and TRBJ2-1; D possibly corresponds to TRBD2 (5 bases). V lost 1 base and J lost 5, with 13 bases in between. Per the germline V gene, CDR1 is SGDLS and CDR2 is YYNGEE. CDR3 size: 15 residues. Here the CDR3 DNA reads TGTGCCAGCAGCGTAAGTCTTACGGGGAACAATGAGCAGTTCTTC. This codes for CASSVSLTGNNEQFF.

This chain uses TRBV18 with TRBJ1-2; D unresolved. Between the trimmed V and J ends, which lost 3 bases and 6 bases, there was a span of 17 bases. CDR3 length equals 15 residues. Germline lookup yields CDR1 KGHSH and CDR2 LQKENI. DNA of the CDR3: TGTGCCAGCTCACCGGAGACTCAAAAGGTCCATGGCTACACCTTC. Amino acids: CASSPETQKVHGYTF.

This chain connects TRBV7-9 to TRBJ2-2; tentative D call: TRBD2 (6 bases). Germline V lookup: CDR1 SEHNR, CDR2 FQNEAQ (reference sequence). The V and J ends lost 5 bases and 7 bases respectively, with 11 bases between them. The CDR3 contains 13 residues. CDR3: CASSTSGYGELFF. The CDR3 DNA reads TGTGCCAGCAGCACCAGCGGGTACGGGGAGCTGTTTTTT.

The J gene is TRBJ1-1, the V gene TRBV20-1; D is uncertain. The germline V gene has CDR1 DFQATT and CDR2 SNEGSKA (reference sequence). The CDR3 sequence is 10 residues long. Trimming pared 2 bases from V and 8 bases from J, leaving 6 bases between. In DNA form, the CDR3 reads TGCAGTGCTAGATCGGTAGAAGCTTTCTTT. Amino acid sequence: CSARSVEAFF.

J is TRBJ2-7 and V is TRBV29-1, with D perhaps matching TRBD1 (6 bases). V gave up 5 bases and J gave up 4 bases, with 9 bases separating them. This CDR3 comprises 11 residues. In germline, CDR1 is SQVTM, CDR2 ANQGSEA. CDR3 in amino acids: CSVRQDYEQYF. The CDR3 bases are TGCAGCGTTAGACAGGATTACGAGCAGTACTTC.

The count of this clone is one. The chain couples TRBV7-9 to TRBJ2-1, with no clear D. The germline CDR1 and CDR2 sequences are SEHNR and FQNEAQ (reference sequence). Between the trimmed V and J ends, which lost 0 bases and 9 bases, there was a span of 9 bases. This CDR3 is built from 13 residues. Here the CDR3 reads CASSLASGAEQFF. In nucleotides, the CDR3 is TGTGCCAGCAGCTTAGCGTCCGGAGCTGAGCAGTTCTTC.

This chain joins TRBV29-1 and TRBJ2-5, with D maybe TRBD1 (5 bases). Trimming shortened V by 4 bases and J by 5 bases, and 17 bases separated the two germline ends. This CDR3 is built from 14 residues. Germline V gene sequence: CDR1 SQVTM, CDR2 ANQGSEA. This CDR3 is CSVVYQGKLETQYF. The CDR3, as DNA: TGCAGCGTTGTTTACCAGGGTAAACTTGAGACCCAGTACTTC.

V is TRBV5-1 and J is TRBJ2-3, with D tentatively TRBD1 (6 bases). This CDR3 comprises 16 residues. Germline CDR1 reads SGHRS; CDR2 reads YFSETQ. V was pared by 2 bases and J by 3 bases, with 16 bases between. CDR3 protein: CASSFAGDIGTDTQYF. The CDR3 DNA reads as TGCGCCAGCAGCTTTGCCGGGGACATCGGTACAGATACGCAGTATTTT. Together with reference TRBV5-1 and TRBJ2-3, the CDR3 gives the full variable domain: KAGVTQTPRYLIKTRGQQVTLSCSPISGHRSVSWYQQTPGQGLQFLFEYFSETQRNKGNFPGRFSGRQFSNSRSEMNVSTLELGDSALYLCASSFAGDIGTDTQYFGPGTRLTVL.

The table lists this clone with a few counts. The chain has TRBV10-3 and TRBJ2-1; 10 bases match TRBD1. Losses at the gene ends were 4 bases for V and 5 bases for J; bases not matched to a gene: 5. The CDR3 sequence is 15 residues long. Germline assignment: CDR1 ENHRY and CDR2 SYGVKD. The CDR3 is CAISAPGQGNNEQFF. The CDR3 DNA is TGTGCCATCAGTGCCCCGGGACAGGGGAACAATGAGCAGTTCTTC.